Below are 32 T cell receptor beta chains sequenced from a single sample in a study of technical replicates of blood from several donors. Only in-frame clones appear in the TCRdb table, and some are missing; sequencing was by immunoSEQ multiplex PCR. The data contain more than 60,000 clones, 85% to 95% of them seen just once; the ten biggest clones take up roughly 0.25%. The sequenced sample was T cells isolated from PBMCs. The source of these receptors is a human donor in good health.

The chain links TRBV28 to TRBJ2-7, with TRBD2 matching 10 bases. Per germline, CDR1 MDHEN and CDR2 SYDVKM. With 6 bases clipped from V and 7 bases from J, the junction kept 9 bases outside the gene matches. The CDR3 sequence is 14 residues long. The chain's CDR3 is CASSPSSGSEEQYF. Here the CDR3 DNA reads TGTGCCAGCAGCCCCTCTAGCGGGAGTGAAGAGCAGTACTTC. Full variable domain (rest looked up from reference TRBV28 and TRBJ2-7): DVKVTQSSRYLVKRTGEKVFLECVQDMDHENMFWYRQDPGLGLRLIYFSYDVKMKEKGDIPEGYSVSREKKERFSLILESASTNQTSMYLCASSPSSGSEEQYFGPGTRLTVT.

The count of this clone is one. The CDR3 sequence: CASSVGTGAEYQETQYF. The CDR3 region has the DNA TGTGCCAGCAGCGTAGGGACGGGAGCGGAGTACCAAGAGACCCAGTACTTC. The chain carries TRBV9 and TRBJ2-5, with D perhaps matching TRBD2 (6 bases). V dropped 0 bases and J dropped 0 bases, with 15 bases sitting between them. This CDR3 comprises 17 residues. CDR1 and CDR2 from the germline V gene are SGDLS and YYNGEE.

This chain uses TRBV6-1 with TRBJ2-1, with unresolved D. CDR3 length: 16 amino acids. Looked up from germline, CDR1 is MNHNS and CDR2 is SASEGT. Trimming stripped 3 bases from V and 0 bases from J, with 12 bases between. The CDR3 DNA sequence: TGTGCCAGCAGTGATCCGACAAGGCGCTCCTACAATGAGCAGTTCTTC. Encoded protein: CASSDPTRRSYNEQFF.

The gene calls are TRBV30 and TRBJ1-6; 8 nucleotides match TRBD1. The CDR3 consists of 16 residues. V lost 0 bases and J lost 10; bases outside the gene matches: 11. The germline V gene has CDR1 GTSNPN and CDR2 SVGIG (reference sequence). In DNA, the CDR3 is TGTGCCTGGAGTGTACGAGTTGGGACAGGTCGGTCACCCCTCCACTTT. Its protein product is CAWSVRVGTGRSPLHF.

This clone has just one count. The V and J genes are TRBV5-1 and TRBJ2-1; 10 bases map to TRBD2. CDR3 length: 15 residues. Per the germline V gene, CDR1 is SGHRS and CDR2 is YFSETQ. V trimming: 6 bases; J trimming: 8 bases; junction bases outside the gene matches: 11. CDR3 coding DNA: TGCGCCAGCACGGCACTAGCGGGGACTCTCGATGAGCAGTTCTTC. Protein sequence: CASTALAGTLDEQFF.

The rearrangement joins TRBV7-9 to TRBJ2-7, with 11 bases matching TRBD1. The CDR3 is made up of 15 amino acids. The ends lost 5 bases at V and 6 bases at J; junction bases unmatched: 9. Germline CDR1 is SEHNR and CDR2 is FQNEAQ (reference sequence). CDR3 sequence (DNA): TGTGCCAGCAGCCCTACCGGGACAGGGGGTGGCGAGCAGTACTTC. It codes for CASSPTGTGGGEQYF.

The chain joins TRBV19 to TRBJ2-5; possible D gene TRBD2, 6 bases. V was cut by 3 bases and J by 4 bases, with 21 bases left in between. Germline CDR1 is LNHDA and CDR2 is SQIVND (reference sequence). This CDR3 has 17 amino acids. In DNA, the CDR3 is TGTGCCAGTAGTATTCACTTCGGGGGAAAGGGGAGAGAGACCCAGTACTTC. The encoded protein is CASSIHFGGKGRETQYF.

This chain joins TRBV6-5 and TRBJ2-5; 7 bases map to TRBD1. There are 14 residues in the CDR3. Germline V gene data show CDR1 as MNHEY and CDR2 as SVGAGI. V lost 4 bases and J lost 2; bases outside the gene matches: 4. The CDR3 region is CASSFQDRQETQYF. CDR3 bases: TGTGCCAGCAGTTTCCAGGACAGGCAAGAGACCCAGTACTTC.

The gene calls are TRBV5-1 and TRBJ1-1; a possible D gene is TRBD1 (6 bases). CDR3 length equals 15 residues. Between the trimmed V and J ends, which lost 3 bases and 3 bases, there was a span of 15 bases. CDR1 and CDR2 from the germline V gene are SGHRS and YFSETQ. The CDR3 loop reads CASSSGQGRDTEAFF. CDR3 nucleotides: TGCGCCAGCAGCTCCGGTCAGGGGAGGGACACTGAAGCTTTCTTT. The full variable domain, rest sourced from reference TRBV5-1 and TRBJ1-1, is KAGVTQTPRYLIKTRGQQVTLSCSPISGHRSVSWYQQTPGQGLQFLFEYFSETQRNKGNFPGRFSGRQFSNSRSEMNVSTLELGDSALYLCASSSGQGRDTEAFFGQGTRLTVV.

The J gene is TRBJ1-2, the V gene TRBV23-1; tentative D call: TRBD1 (5 bases). TRBV23-1 is labeled an ORF, and its function is uncertain. The CDR3 is made up of 14 amino acids. V lost 0 bases to trimming and J lost 5 bases, with 10 bases between them. The CDR3 protein is CASSQSPGRYGYTF. The CDR3, as DNA: TGCGCCAGCAGTCAATCTCCAGGGCGGTATGGCTACACCTTC.

This rearrangement joins TRBV4-1 to TRBJ2-7; 9 bases align to TRBD2. The V segment lost 6 bases and the J segment 6 bases; nucleotides outside the gene matches: 9. The CDR3 has 14 residues. Germline lookup yields CDR1 MGHRA and CDR2 YSYEKL. The CDR3 nucleotides read TGCGCCAGCAGTCACCCCGGGACTAGCTCCGAGCAGTACTTC. It codes for CASSHPGTSSEQYF.

The rearrangement uses TRBV11-2 and TRBJ1-1; D is ambiguous. CDR1 and CDR2 from the germline V gene are SGHAT and FQNNGV. Trimming cost V 4 bases and J 3 bases, with 12 bases left between them. This CDR3 contains 14 residues. The CDR3 DNA reads as TGTGCCAGCAGCTGGAGGGAATGGGACACTGAAGCTTTCTTT. As protein: CASSWREWDTEAFF.

This sequence joins TRBV11-2 and TRBJ2-7; TRBD2 matches at 10 bases. V lost 3 bases and J lost 6; bases outside the gene matches: 5. The length of the CDR3 is 14 residues. CDR1 and CDR2 (germline): SGHAT, FQNNGV. The CDR3 region has the DNA TGTGCCAGCAGCTTTGAGCGGACTAGCGGCGAGCAGTACTTC. Residues: CASSFERTSGEQYF.

The genes are TRBV28 and TRBJ1-2, with D perhaps TRBD1 (6 bases). The CDR3 loop spans 14 amino acids. Germline V gene lookup returns CDR1 MDHEN and CDR2 SYDVKM. The V end was cut by 5 bases, the J end by 4 bases, with 14 bases between. DNA for the CDR3: TGTGCCAGCAGTCGGGACCAGGGGACCTATGGCTACACCTTC. As protein: CASSRDQGTYGYTF.

The gene calls are TRBV6-6 and TRBJ1-6, with TRBD1 matching over 7 bases. The V gene end was trimmed by 6 bases and the J gene end by 2 bases; junction bases not matched to a gene: 1. Germline V gene lookup returns CDR1 MNHNY and CDR2 SVGAGI (reference sequence). The CDR3 is 14 amino acids. CDR3 DNA sequence: TGTGCCAGCAGCGGGACAGCCTATAATTCACCCCTCCACTTT. Translation gives CASSGTAYNSPLHF.

With regard to this clone: Germline is not matched at one junction end, which may reflect a read error. This chain uses TRBV7-6 with TRBJ2-1; D gene ambiguous. Germline V gene data show CDR1 as SGHVS and CDR2 as FNYEAQ. The CDR3 spans 15 residues. For the CDR3, the DNA is TGTACCAGCAGCCGTCAACACGACACCTACAATGAGCAGTTCTTC. Translated, it gives CTSSRQHDTYNEQFF.

The J gene is TRBJ1-1, the V gene TRBV11-3, with 11 bases lining up with TRBD1. V was pared by 4 bases and J by 4 bases, with 8 bases of the junction left unmatched. Per germline, CDR1 SGHNT and CDR2 YENEEA. The length of the CDR3 is 16 residues. The CDR3 DNA follows: TGTGCCAGCAGCTCCGGACAGGGGGCGTATTTCACTGAAGCTTTCTTT. Translating gives CASSSGQGAYFTEAFF.

This sequence joins TRBV5-4 and TRBJ1-1; D not resolved. The germline V gene encodes CDR1 SGHNT and CDR2 YYREEE (reference sequence). Trimming cost V 5 bases and J 1 base, with 9 bases left between them. The CDR3 extends over 13 amino acids. CDR3 loop: CASRPGGNTEAFF. CDR3 nucleotides: TGTGCCAGCAGACCCGGAGGGAACACTGAAGCTTTCTTT.

The chain has TRBV28 and TRBJ2-1; 8 bases line up with TRBD2. The V gene end was trimmed by 2 bases and the J gene end by 10 bases; junction bases not matched to a gene: 10. The CDR3 is 15 amino acids. Germline CDR1 is MDHEN and CDR2 is SYDVKM. CDR3 coding DNA: TGTGCCAGCAGTTTAGGGGAGACCGGGAGGGAAGAGCAGTTCTTC. Translated, it gives CASSLGETGREEQFF.

The V and J genes are TRBV6-5 and TRBJ1-5; TRBD1 might be the D (5 bases). CDR3 size: 15 residues. Germline values: CDR1 MNHEY, CDR2 SVGAGI. V was clipped by 4 bases and J by 5 bases, with 15 bases between them. CDR3 region: CASSLGQGIYQPQHF. The DNA of the CDR3 is TGTGCCAGCAGTTTAGGACAAGGGATTTATCAGCCCCAGCATTTT.

The chain links TRBV7-2 to TRBJ2-2; 8 positions match TRBD1. Germline CDR1 and CDR2: SGHTA and FQGNSA. CDR3 length equals 15 residues. The V gene end was trimmed by 0 bases and the J gene end by 6 bases; junction bases not matched to a gene: 3. CDR3 amino acids: CASSLASGGAGELFF. The CDR3 DNA reads as TGTGCCAGCAGCTTAGCCTCAGGGGGCGCCGGGGAGCTGTTTTTT.

This sequence joins TRBV15 and TRBJ1-2; possible D gene TRBD1, 5 bases. Germline-derived CDR1 and CDR2 are LNHNV and YYDKDF (reference sequence). The CDR3 contains 14 residues. Trimming took 5 bases from V and 5 from J, leaving 15 bases between them. CDR3 in DNA: TGTGCCACCAGCTCCAGGGAACACGTTTATGGCTACACCTTC. Translating it yields CATSSREHVYGYTF.

This chain links TRBV5-6 with TRBJ1-2; maybe TRBD1 (6 bases). CDR1 is SGHDT, CDR2 YYEEEE, per germline. There are 15 residues in the CDR3. Deletions cut 0 bases from V and 6 bases from J, with 15 bases between. CDR3 bases: TGTGCCAGCAGCTTGGAGGGGGTGGTGGGAGATGGCTACACCTTC. This sequence encodes CASSLEGVVGDGYTF.

V gene TRBV28 combines with J gene TRBJ2-7, with TRBD2 matching 11 bases. V lost 2 bases and J lost 5; bases outside the gene matches: 11. This CDR3 region has 17 residues. The germline V gene has CDR1 MDHEN and CDR2 SYDVKM. The CDR3 nucleotides are TGTGCCAGCAGTTTAGAAACTAGCGGGAGCTTCGCCCACGAGCAGTACTTC. It codes for CASSLETSGSFAHEQYF.

V and J are TRBV11-2 and TRBJ1-1; no definite D call. With 2 bases removed from V and 1 base from J, the gap between germline ends came to 20 bases. There are 18 residues in the CDR3. Germline values: CDR1 SGHAT, CDR2 FQNNGV. Here the CDR3 DNA reads TGTGCCAGCAGCTTATACAACGGGTTTGCCCGATCGAACACTGAAGCTTTCTTT. The encoded protein is CASSLYNGFARSNTEAFF.

The V and J genes are TRBV5-4 and TRBJ1-1, with 9 bases fitting TRBD1. There are 13 residues in the CDR3. J lost 4 bases, V lost 3 bases, and 1 base had no gene match. Per germline, CDR1 SGHNT and CDR2 YYREEE (reference sequence). The DNA for the CDR3 is TGTGCCAGCAGCTCGACAGGGGGCACTGAAGCTTTCTTT. Translated, it gives CASSSTGGTEAFF.

The gene calls are TRBV13 and TRBJ2-3; D is perhaps TRBD2 (5 bases). Germline CDR1 and CDR2: PRHDT and FYEKMQ (reference sequence). This CDR3 has 12 amino acids. Trimming cost V 5 bases and J 7 bases, with 10 bases left between them. This CDR3 is CASSRLPYTQYF. As DNA, the CDR3 is TGTGCCAGCAGCCGACTACCCTATACGCAGTATTTT.

The chain links TRBV6-1 to TRBJ1-5; D gene uncertain. The CDR3 is 14 residues long. V was clipped by 4 bases and J by 3 bases, with 10 bases between them. Germline loops: CDR1 MNHNS, CDR2 SASEGT. Here the CDR3 reads CASSVSGDNQPQHF. In nucleotides, the CDR3 is TGTGCCAGCAGTGTAAGCGGCGACAATCAGCCCCAGCATTTT.

The chain employs TRBV18 and TRBJ1-1; possibly TRBD1 for D (5 bases). The CDR3 is 13 residues long. Trimming removed 3 bases from V and 3 bases from J, with 8 bases in between. Germline CDR1 and CDR2: KGHSH and LQKENI. CDR3 nucleotide sequence: TGTGCCAGCTCACCCGACAGTCACACTGAAGCTTTCTTT. Its translation is CASSPDSHTEAFF. The full variable domain, in which reference TRBV18 and TRBJ1-1 provide the parts outside the CDR3, is NAGVMQNPRHLVRRRGQEARLRCSPMKGHSHVYWYRQLPEEGLKFMVYLQKENIIDESGMPKERFSAEFPKEGPSILRIQQVVRGDSAAYFCASSPDSHTEAFFGQGTRLTVV.

This clone was seen a single time. J is TRBJ2-1 and V is TRBV19; 11 bases fit TRBD1. In germline, CDR1 is LNHDA, CDR2 SQIVND (reference sequence). CDR3 length equals 19 residues. J was trimmed by 4 bases and V by 5 bases; bases with no gene match: 16. CDR3 nucleotides: TGTGCCAGTAGTTCCCTGGACAGGGGGCGGTCACCGGATTACAATGAGCAGTTCTTC. This encodes CASSSLDRGRSPDYNEQFF. Together with reference TRBV19 and TRBJ2-1, the CDR3 gives the full variable domain: DGGITQSPKYLFRKEGQNVTLSCEQNLNHDAMYWYRQDPGQGLRLIYYSQIVNDFQKGDIAEGYSVSREKKESFPLTVTSAQKNPTAFYLCASSSLDRGRSPDYNEQFFGPGTRLTVL.

This clone was counted only a few times. In DNA, the CDR3 is TGCGCCAGCAGCCAAGGTTCTCCTGGGAGGTGGTACGAGCAGTACTTC. This translates into CASSQGSPGRWYEQYF. The V and J genes are TRBV4-1 and TRBJ2-7; maybe TRBD2 (6 bases). The CDR3 spans 16 residues. V dropped 1 base and J dropped 4 bases, with 17 bases sitting between them. CDR1 is MGHRA, CDR2 YSYEKL, per germline.

The rearrangement joins TRBV5-4 to TRBJ1-3; D is undetermined. V was pared by 0 bases and J by 2 bases, with 3 bases between. This CDR3 comprises 13 residues. Germline CDR1 and CDR2: SGHNT and YYREEE (reference sequence). CDR3 region: CASSLAAGNTIYF. CDR3 bases: TGTGCCAGCAGCTTGGCGGCTGGAAACACCATATATTTT.